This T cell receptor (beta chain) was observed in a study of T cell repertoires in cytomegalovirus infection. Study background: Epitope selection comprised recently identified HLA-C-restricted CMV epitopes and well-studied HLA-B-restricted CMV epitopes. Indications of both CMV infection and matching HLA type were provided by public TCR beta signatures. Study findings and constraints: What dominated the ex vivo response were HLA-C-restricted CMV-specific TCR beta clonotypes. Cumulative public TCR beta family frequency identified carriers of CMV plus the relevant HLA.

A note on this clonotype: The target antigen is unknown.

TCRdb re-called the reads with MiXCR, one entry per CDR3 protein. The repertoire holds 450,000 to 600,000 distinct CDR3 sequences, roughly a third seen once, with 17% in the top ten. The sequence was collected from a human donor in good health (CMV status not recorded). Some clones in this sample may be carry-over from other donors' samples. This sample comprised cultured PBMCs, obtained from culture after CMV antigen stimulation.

This CDR3 reads CASTGHVNQPQHF. The CDR3 DNA reads as TGTGCCAGCACCGGACATGTTAATCAGCCCCAGCATTTT. The chain couples TRBV6-5 to TRBJ1-5; possible D gene TRBD1, 5 bases. Germline V gene data show CDR1 as MNHEY and CDR2 as SVGAGI. Between the trimmed V and J ends, which lost 7 bases and 4 bases, there was a span of 11 bases. The length of the CDR3 is 13 residues.